A selection of T cell receptor beta chains follows, all from one sample in a study of cytomegalovirus exposure and HLA in healthy donors. Generated by immunoSEQ multiplex PCR, the TCRdb table keeps only in-frame clones and is missing some. Here the sample spans about 89,000 clones, under 80% being singletons. The source material was PBMCs. Source of these receptors: a male donor in good health and CMV-seronegative. The CDR3 runs from the conserved cysteine through the conserved F or W. A D gene is named only where the DNA matches it firmly. The size entry is marked missing in some rows and otherwise reads once, few, many or a size class.

j_call clone_size v_call d_call cdr3_nt cdr3_aa
TRBJ2-7 NA TRBV27 NA TGTGCCAGCAGTTTATCGTCCTATCCGAGGACGGGGGAGCAGTACTTC CASSLSSYPRTGEQYF
TRBJ2-3 NA TRBV19 NA TGTGCCAGTAGTCCCTATGGGGCAGGGGGGCTGGGTACGCAGTATTTT CASSPYGAGGLGTQYF
TRBJ2-7 NA TRBV5-4 TRBD2 TGTGCCAGCAGCGCTCCCGGGACTAGAGGTGAGCAGTACTTC CASSAPGTRGEQYF
TRBJ2-5 NA TRBV7-2 TRBD1 TGTGCCAGCAGCTTAGCGCCAGGGGGCGCGGAGACCCAGTACTTC CASSLAPGGAETQYF
TRBJ2-1 NA TRBV9 NA TGTGCCAGCAGCGTAGTGGGCTCGAGCTCCTACAATGAGCAGTTCTTC CASSVVGSSSYNEQFF
TRBJ1-2 NA TRBV7-9 NA TGTGCCAGCAGCTTCGAGACAGCGTATGGCTACACCTTC CASSFETAYGYTF
TRBJ2-5 NA TRBV27 NA TGTGCCAGCACCCCCGCGGGATTCAAAGAGACCCAGTACTTC CASTPAGFKETQYF
TRBJ1-2 NA TRBV4-1 NA TGCGCCAGCAGCCAAGATTTGCAGGGGCGGCTCTCTAACTATGGCTACACCTTC CASSQDLQGRLSNYGYTF
TRBJ2-5 NA TRBV30 TRBD2 TGTGCCTGGAGAGGGGAGAGCGGGGGAGGGAAGACCCAGTACTTC CAWRGESGGGKTQYF
TRBJ1-5 NA TRBV19 NA TGTGCCAGTAGTCGGGACTTTGGGAGCAATCAGCCCCAGCATTTT CASSRDFGSNQPQHF
TRBJ2-3 NA TRBV4-1 TRBD2 TGCGCCAGCAGCCAAAGAGGGACTAGCGGGAAGGATACGCAGTATTTT CASSQRGTSGKDTQYF
TRBJ1-1 NA TRBV4-1 TRBD1 TGCGCCAGCAGCCAAGCGGGACAGGGGGCGGGTGAAGCTTTCTTT CASSQAGQGAGEAFF
TRBJ1-3 few TRBV4-3 NA TGCGCCAGCAGCCCGCGGGGGGGAAACACCATATATTTT CASSPRGGNTIYF
TRBJ1-6 NA TRBV11-2 TRBD1 TGTGCCAGCAGCTTGGGACAGACATATAATTCACCCCTCCACTTT CASSLGQTYNSPLHF
TRBJ2-5 NA TRBV5-1 NA TGCGCCAGCAGCTTACAGGGTTCGTCAGAGACCCAGTACTTC CASSLQGSSETQYF
TRBJ1-5 NA TRBV19 NA TGTGCCAGTAGTTCCGGGCAGGGGAATCAGCCCCAGCATTTT CASSSGQGNQPQHF
TRBJ1-5 NA TRBV7-3 NA TGTGCCAGCAGCTTAAGCAGGTCTCAGCCCCAGCATTTT CASSLSRSQPQHF
TRBJ1-5 NA TRBV4-3 NA TGCGCCAGCAGCCAAGTTTGGCGGGGCAATCAGCCCCAGCATTTT CASSQVWRGNQPQHF
TRBJ2-7 NA TRBV4-3 NA TGCGCCAGCAGCCAGCAAGCTGCGGGCTCCTACGAGCAGTACTTC CASSQQAAGSYEQYF
TRBJ2-5 NA TRBV30 TRBD1 TGTGCCTGGAGCCCCAGGGGGGAGACCCAGTACTTC CAWSPRGETQYF
TRBJ1-5 NA TRBV18 NA TGTGCCAGCTCACCACCGGAGGCCCAGCATTTT CASSPPEAQHF
TRBJ1-2 NA TRBV7-3 TRBD1 TGTGCCAGCAGCCCCACCCCGGGACAGGCCTATGGCTACACCTTC CASSPTPGQAYGYTF
TRBJ2-1 NA TRBV30 TRBD1 TGTGCCTGGGCCCGGGACAGGGGTTACCACAATGAGCAGTTCTTC CAWARDRGYHNEQFF
TRBJ1-3 NA TRBV2 NA TGTGCCACAACCGGTAATCCGGCGGGCTACTCTGGAAACACCATATATTTT CATTGNPAGYSGNTIYF
TRBJ2-3 NA TRBV4-3 NA TGCGCCAGCAGCCCGGCCGGGACACAACCCACAGATACGCAGTATTTT CASSPAGTQPTDTQYF
TRBJ1-2 NA TRBV6-5 NA TGTGCCAGCAGTTACTCGATTAGGGGCAACGGCTACACCTTC CASSYSIRGNGYTF
TRBJ1-3 NA TRBV28 TRBD1 TGTGCCAGCAGTCCGACAGGGGCTGGAAACACCATATATTTT CASSPTGAGNTIYF
TRBJ2-1 NA TRBV19 TRBD2 TGTGCCAGTAGTTCTTTAGCGGGATTACATGAGCAGTTCTTC CASSSLAGLHEQFF
TRBJ2-2 NA TRBV14 TRBD2 TGTGCCAGCAGCCAAGACGGGAGGGGCGGGGAGCTGTTTTTT CASSQDGRGGELFF
TRBJ2-1 NA TRBV10-3 NA TGTGCCATCAGCGGTGGTAGCGGCGACAATGAGCAGTTCTTC CAISGGSGDNEQFF
TRBJ2-7 NA TRBV6-1 TRBD1 TGTGCCAGCAGTGAAGCGTCCTGGGACAGCTCCTACGAGCAGTACTTC CASSEASWDSSYEQYF
TRBJ2-5 NA TRBV20-1 NA TGCAGTGTAGATCCGGGGACCCAGTACTTC CSVDPGTQYF